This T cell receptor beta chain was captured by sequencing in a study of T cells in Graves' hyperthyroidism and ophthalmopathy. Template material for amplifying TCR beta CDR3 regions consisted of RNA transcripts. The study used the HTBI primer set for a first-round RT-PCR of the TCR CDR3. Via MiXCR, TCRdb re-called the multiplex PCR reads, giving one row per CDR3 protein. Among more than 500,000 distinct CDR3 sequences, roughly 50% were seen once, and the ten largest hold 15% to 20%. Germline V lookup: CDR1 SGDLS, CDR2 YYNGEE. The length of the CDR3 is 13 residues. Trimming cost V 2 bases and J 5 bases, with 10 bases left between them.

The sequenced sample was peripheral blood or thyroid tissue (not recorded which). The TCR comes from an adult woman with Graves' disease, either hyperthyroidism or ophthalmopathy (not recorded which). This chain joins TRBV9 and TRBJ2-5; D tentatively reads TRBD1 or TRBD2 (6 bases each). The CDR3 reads CASSVGGPETQYF. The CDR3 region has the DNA TGTGCCAGCAGCGTTGGGGGGCCGGAGACCCAGTACTTC. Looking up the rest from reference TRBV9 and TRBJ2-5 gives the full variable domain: DSGVTQTPKHLITATGQRVTLRCSPRSGDLSVYWYQQSLDQGLQFLIQYYNGEERAKGNILERFSAQQFPDLHSELNLSSLELGDSALYFCASSVGGPETQYFGPGTRLLVL.